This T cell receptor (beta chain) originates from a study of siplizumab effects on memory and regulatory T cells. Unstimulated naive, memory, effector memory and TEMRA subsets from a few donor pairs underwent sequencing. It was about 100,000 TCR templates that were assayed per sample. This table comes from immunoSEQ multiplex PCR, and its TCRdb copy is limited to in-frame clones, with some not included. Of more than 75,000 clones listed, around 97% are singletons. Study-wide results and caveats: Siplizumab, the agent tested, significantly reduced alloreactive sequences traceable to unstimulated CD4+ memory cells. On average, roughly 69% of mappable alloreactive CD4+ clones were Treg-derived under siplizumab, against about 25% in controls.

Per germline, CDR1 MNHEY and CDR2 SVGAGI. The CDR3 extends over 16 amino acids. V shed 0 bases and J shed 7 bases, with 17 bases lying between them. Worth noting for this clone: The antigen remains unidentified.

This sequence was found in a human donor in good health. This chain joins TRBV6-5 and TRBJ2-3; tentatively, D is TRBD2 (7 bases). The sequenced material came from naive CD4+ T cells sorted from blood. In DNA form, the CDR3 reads TGTGCCAGCAGTTACTCGTCGGGGGGCCCTTCGTATACGCAGTATTTT. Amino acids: CASSYSSGGPSYTQYF.